These 20 T cell receptor beta chains share one sample of origin, sequenced in a study of chemoradiotherapy in HPV16-positive cancers. Profiled with immunoSEQ multiplex PCR; TCRdb holds only in-frame clones, not every one. Here the sample spans 3,000 or so clones, 77% being singletons. Sequences were derived from tumor tissue, sampled from a patient who underwent chemoradiotherapy. These receptors all come from a human donor with HPV-associated anogenital cancer.

This sequence joins TRBV30 and TRBJ1-4; perhaps TRBD1 as D (5 bases). The CDR3 extends over 14 amino acids. Germline lookup yields CDR1 GTSNPN and CDR2 SVGIG (reference sequence). Trimming cost V 0 bases and J 3 bases, with 8 bases left between them. For the CDR3, the DNA is TGTGCCTGGAGTGTAGGGGCTGCTAATGAAAAACTGTTTTTT. Translation gives CAWSVGAANEKLFF.

The rearrangement links TRBV5-4 to TRBJ2-7; 8 bases match TRBD2. The length of the CDR3 is 13 residues. The trim removed 9 bases at V and 4 bases at J, leaving 9 bases unmatched. Germline V gene data show CDR1 as SGHNT and CDR2 as YYREEE (reference sequence). The CDR3: CATSTSVNYEQYF. CDR3 sequence (DNA): TGTGCCACCTCGACTAGCGTCAATTACGAGCAGTACTTC.

The CDR3 loop is CASSEITSLDTQYF. Here the CDR3 DNA reads TGTGCCAGCAGTGAAATAACGAGCCTAGATACGCAGTATTTT. The chain links TRBV6-1 to TRBJ2-3, with D hard to call. Trimming took off 2 bases at V and 5 bases at J, with 11 bases between the two ends. Germline V CDR1 and CDR2: MNHNS, SASEGT. The CDR3 sequence is 14 residues long.

The chain uses TRBV28 and TRBJ2-7; no reliable D call. The CDR3 totals 13 residues. From germline, CDR1 is MDHEN and CDR2 SYDVKM. V lost 9 bases and J 7 bases, leaving 19 bases between the germline ends. CDR3 nucleotides: TGTGCCAGAACCCTGTGTCCCCAGGAAGAGCAGTACTTC. Protein sequence: CARTLCPQEEQYF.

The chain has TRBV7-2 and TRBJ1-2, with 9 bases matching TRBD1. V was clipped by 2 bases and J by 6 bases; unmatched bases: 1. The CDR3 is made up of 13 amino acids. Germline CDR1 reads SGHTA; CDR2 reads FQGNSA. CDR3 DNA: TGTGCCAGCAGCTTAAGGGACAGGGATGGCTACACCTTC. Its protein is CASSLRDRDGYTF.

The rearrangement joins TRBV30 to TRBJ2-1; D remains unclear. The V gene's germline CDR1 is GTSNPN and CDR2 SVGIG (reference sequence). Trimming took 2 bases from V and 1 from J, leaving 6 bases between them. The CDR3 loop spans 13 amino acids. The CDR3 spells CAWSLGSYNEQFF. DNA of the CDR3: TGTGCCTGGAGTCTTGGGTCCTACAATGAGCAGTTCTTC.

This clone was seen just once. The rearrangement links TRBV29-1 to TRBJ1-2; no reliable D call. The CDR3 is 11 residues long. Trimming removed 4 bases from V and 8 bases from J, with 11 bases in between. Germline assignment: CDR1 SQVTM and CDR2 ANQGSEA. In nucleotides, the CDR3 is TGCAGCGTTGTGGAGGGTCTCGGCTACACCTTC. Translating gives CSVVEGLGYTF. Using reference TRBV29-1 and TRBJ1-2 for the parts outside the CDR3, the full variable domain is SAVISQKPSRDICQRGTSLTIQCQVDSQVTMMFWYRQQPGQSLTLIATANQGSEATYESGFVIDKFPISRPNLTFSTLTVSNMSPEDSSIYLCSVVEGLGYTFGSGTRLTVV.

The chain joins TRBV6-1 to TRBJ1-1; D gene ambiguous. Germline assignment: CDR1 MNHNS and CDR2 SASEGT. Trimming removed 6 bases from V and 0 bases from J, with 5 bases in between. This CDR3 is 12 amino acids long. The CDR3 protein is CASRHMNTEAFF. CDR3 DNA sequence: TGTGCCAGCAGACACATGAACACTGAAGCTTTCTTT.

This clone was found once. The chain links TRBV2 to TRBJ2-1, with 10 bases identical to TRBD1. CDR3 size: 15 residues. Germline CDR1 reads SNHLY; CDR2 reads FYNNEI. V shed 5 bases, J shed 2 bases, and the junction held 3 bases outside the gene matches. This chain's CDR3 is CASSLGQGPYNEQFF. For the CDR3, the DNA is TGTGCCAGCAGTTTGGGACAGGGGCCCTACAATGAGCAGTTCTTC. Variable domain in full (rest from reference TRBV2 and TRBJ2-1): EPEVTQTPSHQVTQMGQEVILRCVPISNHLYFYWYRQILGQKVEFLVSFYNNEISEKSEIFDDQFSVERPDGSNFTLKIRSTKLEDSAMYFCASSLGQGPYNEQFFGPGTRLTVL.

The chain is built from TRBV30 and TRBJ2-3; D not resolved. CDR1 and CDR2 (germline): GTSNPN, SVGIG (reference sequence). This CDR3 spans 13 amino acids. The ends were cut back, 1 base at V and 4 bases at J, with 9 bases in the middle. The CDR3 nucleotides read TGTGCCTGGAGTGGTGGTCTGCCAGATACGCAGTATTTT. Its translation is CAWSGGLPDTQYF.

This clone occurred once. The DNA of the CDR3 is TGCAGCGTTTCCGGGACAGGGGGAGAGACCCAGTACTTC. It codes for CSVSGTGGETQYF. The chain combines TRBV29-1 with TRBJ2-5; 11 nucleotides align to TRBD1. Germline V gene lookup returns CDR1 SQVTM and CDR2 ANQGSEA. J gave up 4 bases and V 5 bases, and 3 bases lay outside the gene matches. The CDR3 covers 13 residues.

The chain joins TRBV4-1 to TRBJ2-2, with 14 bases fitting TRBD2. CDR3 size: 15 residues. V was pared by 4 bases and J by 6 bases, with 1 base of the junction left unmatched. CDR1 is MGHRA, CDR2 YSYEKL, per germline. The CDR3 sequence is CASSRGLAGAGELFF. The CDR3 DNA follows: TGCGCCAGCAGCCGGGGACTAGCGGGGGCCGGGGAGCTGTTTTTT.

The chain employs TRBV6-5 and TRBJ2-7, with 7 bases matching TRBD1. CDR1 and CDR2 (germline): MNHEY, SVGAGI. The CDR3 spans 13 residues. V lost 5 bases to trimming and J lost 4 bases; unmatched junction nucleotides: 5. The CDR3 DNA is TGTGCCAGCAGTCGTGGGACAGCTTACGAGCAGTACTTC. Protein: CASSRGTAYEQYF.

The gene calls are TRBV7-2 and TRBJ2-5; TRBD2 matches 11 bases. Per germline, CDR1 SGHTA and CDR2 FQGNSA. The CDR3 covers 18 residues. J gave up 5 bases and V 1 base, and 12 bases lay outside the gene matches. CDR3 in DNA: TGTGCCAGCAGCTTAGAGTCCGTGGTAGCGGGAGGGAGGGAGACCCAGTACTTC. This codes for CASSLESVVAGGRETQYF.

V gene TRBV5-1 combines with J gene TRBJ2-3; TRBD2 is a possible D gene (6 bases). The CDR3 length is 16 residues. V lost 3 bases, J lost 4 bases, and 18 bases lay in between. Germline CDR1 is SGHRS and CDR2 is YFSETQ. CDR3 loop: CASSSRLDSQADTQYF. In DNA form, the CDR3 reads TGCGCCAGCAGCTCACGACTAGATAGTCAGGCAGATACGCAGTATTTT.

V is TRBV28 and J is TRBJ2-1; D perhaps matches TRBD1 (5 bases). The CDR3 is 11 residues long. V was trimmed by 3 bases and J by 13 bases, leaving 10 bases between them. Looked up from germline, CDR1 is MDHEN and CDR2 is SYDVKM. The CDR3 nucleotides are TGTGCCAGCAGTTTGAAGGGGTCCCAGTTCTTC. Translation gives CASSLKGSQFF.

This chain joins TRBV9 and TRBJ2-6, with D uncertain. This CDR3 contains 16 residues. CDR1 is SGDLS, CDR2 YYNGEE, per germline. V lost 0 bases and J 1 base, leaving 8 bases between the germline ends. CDR3 in amino acids: CASSVVWPSGANVLTF. The CDR3 DNA is TGTGCCAGCAGCGTAGTCTGGCCATCTGGGGCCAACGTCCTGACTTTC.

The sample holds one count of this clone. J is TRBJ2-3 and V is TRBV5-1, with D possibly called TRBD1 or TRBD2 (5 bases each). Germline lookup yields CDR1 SGHRS and CDR2 YFSETQ. The CDR3 loop spans 16 amino acids. Trimming cost V 5 bases and J 0 bases, with 16 bases left between them. The CDR3 here is CASRGLGAVSTDTQYF. For the CDR3, the DNA is TGCGCCAGCAGGGGCCTCGGGGCAGTGAGCACAGATACGCAGTATTTT.

The chain has TRBV2 and TRBJ2-2; D perhaps matches TRBD2 (6 bases). Per the germline V gene, CDR1 is SNHLY and CDR2 is FYNNEI. The CDR3 consists of 15 residues. Trimming shortened V by 2 bases and J by 2 bases, and 9 bases separated the two germline ends. The CDR3 spells CASSEQGLNTGELFF. As DNA, the CDR3 is TGTGCCAGCAGTGAACAGGGACTCAACACCGGGGAGCTGTTTTTT.

This clone was counted once. This chain uses TRBV7-2 with TRBJ1-6; possibly TRBD1 for D (5 bases). The CDR3 consists of 15 residues. The germline CDR1 and CDR2 sequences are SGHTA and FQGNSA. V was pared by 8 bases and J by 0 bases, with 11 bases between. Written as DNA, the CDR3 is TGTGCCAGCTTGACAGCGAGCTCCTATAATTCACCCCTCCACTTT. This encodes CASLTASSYNSPLHF.